The entry below describes one T cell receptor beta chain. The entry originates in a study of T cell clusters in autoimmune cytopenias. The CDR3 has 15 residues. Germline CDR1 and CDR2: LNHDA and SQIVND (reference sequence). Multiplex touch-down PCR amplified TRB using TRB-A and TRB-B pools in one tube. Using the multiplex PCR reads, TCRdb records one entry per CDR3 protein without DNA. This specimen shows some 6,900 distinct CDR3 sequences; the ten leading clones hold 50% to 65%. Approximately 40,000 genome equivalents of blood DNA were amplified for TRB. The sample was also reused in another study, on T cell repertoires in aging, cancer and after chemotherapy. This second study says: In healthy donors, age-related TCR diversity loss mainly reflected lost richness.

The genes are TRBV19 and TRBJ2-2; there is no DNA to check the TCRdb D call of TRBD1. The specimen was peripheral blood. The sequence was collected from a human donor in good health. CDR3 sequence reads: CASSLGTGSTGELFF.